One sample yielded the 27 T cell receptor beta chains listed below, sequenced in a study of blood T cell repertoires in COVID-19. Measured with immunoSEQ multiplex PCR; TCRdb has only the in-frame clones, and not every one. The top ten clones hold 3.4% of a sample with 75,000 to 95,000 clones, about 82% of them seen once. Sample: peripheral blood. These receptors were obtained from a man aged 50 to 59 with acute or convalescent COVID-19.

This CDR3 reads CASSFSWGVNEQFF. The CDR3 DNA reads as TGTGCCAGCAGCTTTAGTTGGGGGGTTAATGAGCAGTTCTTC. V and J are TRBV7-8 and TRBJ2-1; D might be TRBD2 (6 bases). Between the trimmed V and J ends, which lost 3 bases and 7 bases, there was a span of 13 bases. This CDR3 contains 14 residues. The germline V gene has CDR1 SGHVS and CDR2 FQNEAQ.

The chain combines TRBV7-2 with TRBJ2-1, with 11 bases aligning to TRBD2. Germline CDR1 and CDR2: SGHTA and FQGNSA. V trimming: 5 bases; J trimming: 3 bases; junction bases outside the gene matches: 6. There are 16 residues in the CDR3. The CDR3 nucleotides read TGTGCCAGCAGCGGGATAGCGGGGGGGGTCTACAATGAGCAGTTCTTC. Translating it yields CASSGIAGGVYNEQFF.

The chain links TRBV6-6 to TRBJ2-3; 10 nucleotides match TRBD2. Germline V gene sequence: CDR1 MNHNY, CDR2 SVGAGI (reference sequence). The V gene end was trimmed by 7 bases and the J gene end by 3 bases; junction bases not matched to a gene: 4. This CDR3 has 14 amino acids. The CDR3 loop is CASKLAGVTDTQYF. CDR3 nucleotides: TGTGCCAGCAAGCTAGCGGGGGTGACAGATACGCAGTATTTT.

V and J are TRBV6-5 and TRBJ2-2; D call uncertain. V was shortened by 10 bases and J by 5 bases, with 17 bases between the two germline ends. This CDR3 is 14 amino acids long. Germline CDR1 reads MNHEY; CDR2 reads SVGAGI. The CDR3 region is CATQQRSVTGELFF. CDR3 bases: TGTGCCACACAACAAAGGAGTGTAACCGGGGAGCTGTTTTTT.

The genes are TRBV25-1 and TRBJ1-1, with TRBD1 matching 12 bases. Per the germline V gene, CDR1 is MGHDK and CDR2 is SYGVNS. CDR3 size: 15 residues. Trimming took 2 bases from V and 11 from J; bases not matched to a gene: 9. As DNA, the CDR3 is TGTGCCAGCAGTGAAGGGGACAGGGGGCCAGGTAGTGCTTTCTTT. Encoded protein: CASSEGDRGPGSAFF.

This rearrangement joins TRBV30 to TRBJ2-7, with TRBD1 matching 7 bases. Germline trimming cut 5 bases from V and 5 bases from J; bases unmatched to any gene: 12. The CDR3 consists of 14 residues. The germline CDR1 and CDR2 sequences are GTSNPN and SVGIG (reference sequence). CDR3 loop: CAWAVGQARNEQYF. The DNA for the CDR3 is TGTGCCTGGGCCGTAGGACAGGCTCGGAACGAGCAGTACTTC.

The chain uses TRBV4-3 and TRBJ2-7, with D perhaps matching TRBD2 (5 bases). Germline V gene sequence: CDR1 LGHNA, CDR2 YSLEER. Trimming removed 1 base at V and 0 bases at J, with 10 bases between. CDR3 length: 15 residues. CDR3: CASSQVVGNSYEQYF. The CDR3 nucleotides are TGCGCCAGCAGCCAAGTTGTCGGGAACTCCTACGAGCAGTACTTC.

The chain uses TRBV4-1 and TRBJ2-7, with unresolved D. Germline CDR1 MGHRA, CDR2 YSYEKL. V lost 0 bases, J lost 0 bases, and 9 bases lay in between. CDR3 length: 15 amino acids. This chain's CDR3 is CASSQEESHSYEQYF. The CDR3 DNA reads as TGCGCCAGCAGCCAAGAAGAGAGTCACTCCTACGAGCAGTACTTC.

The rearrangement joins TRBV12-3 or TRBV12-4 to TRBJ2-1; maybe TRBD1 (6 bases). Trimming removed 5 bases from V and 4 bases from J, with 9 bases in between. The CDR3 runs 13 residues. CDR3 nucleotide sequence: TGTGCCAGCAGTCGGACAGATTACAATGAGCAGTTCTTC. Amino acid sequence: CASSRTDYNEQFF.

The chain uses TRBV4-3 and TRBJ2-1; D remains unclear. There are 16 residues in the CDR3. The germline V and J ends were trimmed by 0 bases and 0 bases, with 9 bases remaining between them. CDR1 LGHNA and CDR2 YSLEER come from the germline V gene. Here the CDR3 DNA reads TGCGCCAGCAGCCAAGATATCCGCGGCTCCTACAATGAGCAGTTCTTC. It is translated as CASSQDIRGSYNEQFF.

V usage is TRBV19 and J usage is TRBJ1-3; no clear D gene. The V gene's germline CDR1 is LNHDA and CDR2 SQIVND (reference sequence). The CDR3 has 15 amino acids. Deletions cut 6 bases from V and 1 base from J, with 13 bases between. CDR3 sequence reads: CASSDKTGSGNTIYF. The CDR3 DNA sequence: TGTGCCAGTAGCGACAAGACCGGATCTGGAAACACCATATATTTT.

CDR3 coding DNA: TGTGCCAGCAGACTGACAGGGGGCAGCAATCAGCCCCAGCATTTT. It is translated as CASRLTGGSNQPQHF. The genes are TRBV5-6 and TRBJ1-5; 10 nucleotides align to TRBD1. The V and J ends lost 5 bases and 1 base, in that order; junction bases with no gene match: 3. CDR1 SGHDT and CDR2 YYEEEE come from the germline V gene. The CDR3 extends over 15 amino acids. The whole variable domain, filled in from reference TRBV5-6 and TRBJ1-5, reads DAGVTQSPTHLIKTRGQQVTLRCSPKSGHDTVSWYQQALGQGPQFIFQYYEEEERQRGNFPDRFSGHQFPNYSSELNVNALLLGDSALYLCASRLTGGSNQPQHFGDGTRLSIL.

The chain carries TRBV27 and TRBJ2-3; 12 bases fit TRBD2. Trimming took 9 bases from V and 3 from J; bases not matched to a gene: 4. Germline CDR1 MNHEY, CDR2 SMNVEV (reference sequence). There are 14 residues in the CDR3. The CDR3 region has the DNA TGTGCCAGTACACTAGCGGGAGGAACAGATACGCAGTATTTT. Translation gives CASTLAGGTDTQYF.

The gene calls are TRBV28 and TRBJ2-5; the D is unclear. The CDR3 consists of 14 residues. CDR1 is MDHEN, CDR2 SYDVKM, per germline. Trimming pared 6 bases from V and 4 bases from J, leaving 15 bases between. The CDR3 DNA reads TGTGCCAGCAGGACCCCGAGAGGAGCAGAGACCCAGTACTTC. This codes for CASRTPRGAETQYF.

This chain links TRBV6-6 with TRBJ2-7; D is undetermined. Trimming removed 5 bases from V and 5 bases from J, with 7 bases in between. The CDR3 has 11 residues. Germline values: CDR1 MNHNY, CDR2 SVGAGI (reference sequence). CDR3 sequence reads: CASSPSHEQYF. The DNA for the CDR3 is TGTGCCAGCAGTCCGTCCCACGAGCAGTACTTC.

The chain employs TRBV19 and TRBJ2-3; 9 nucleotides align to TRBD2. The germline CDR1 and CDR2 sequences are LNHDA and SQIVND (reference sequence). Trimming at V came to 5 bases and at J to 8 bases, leaving 14 bases not matched to a gene. The CDR3 spans 16 residues. CDR3 in DNA: TGTGCCAGTAGTTCCTGGCGGGGGGGTGAGGTTGGTACGCAGTATTTT. It is translated as CASSSWRGGEVGTQYF. The whole variable domain, remainder taken from reference TRBV19 and TRBJ2-3, is DGGITQSPKYLFRKEGQNVTLSCEQNLNHDAMYWYRQDPGQGLRLIYYSQIVNDFQKGDIAEGYSVSREKKESFPLTVTSAQKNPTAFYLCASSSWRGGEVGTQYFGPGTRLTVL.

The V and J genes are TRBV28 and TRBJ2-7; 9 bases are shared with TRBD1. The V gene end was trimmed by 4 bases and the J gene end by 0 bases; junction bases not matched to a gene: 16. CDR1 is MDHEN and CDR2 is SYDVKM in the germline V gene. This CDR3 spans 19 amino acids. The CDR3 nucleotides read TGTGCCAGCAGTTCGACAGGGGGTCGACCTACCACATCCTCCTACGAGCAGTACTTC. It codes for CASSSTGGRPTTSSYEQYF.

This chain links TRBV5-1 with TRBJ2-7; D remains ambiguous. Germline CDR1 is SGHRS and CDR2 is YFSETQ. The V end was cut by 0 bases, the J end by 3 bases, with 10 bases between. The CDR3 consists of 14 residues. This chain's CDR3 is CASSLVGGDYEQYF. CDR3 sequence (DNA): TGCGCCAGCAGCTTGGTAGGCGGAGACTACGAGCAGTACTTC.

The chain uses TRBV27 and TRBJ2-7; D is possibly TRBD2 (6 bases). The CDR3 spans 13 residues. Germline CDR1 MNHEY, CDR2 SMNVEV (reference sequence). Deletions cut 0 bases from V and 5 bases from J, with 8 bases between. For the CDR3, the DNA is TGTGCCAGCAGTTTATCTGGAGGGGACGAGCAGTACTTC. Its translation is CASSLSGGDEQYF.

The chain links TRBV18 to TRBJ2-5; TRBD2 matches 7 bases. Germline lookup yields CDR1 KGHSH and CDR2 LQKENI. J lost 2 bases, V lost 3 bases, and 12 bases had no gene match. This CDR3 has 17 amino acids. The CDR3 sequence is CASSPGAGTRGQETQYF. The CDR3 DNA sequence: TGTGCCAGCTCACCGGGAGCGGGAACCCGGGGTCAAGAGACCCAGTACTTC.

The chain uses TRBV7-9 and TRBJ2-2; weak D call: TRBD2 (6 bases). Trimming took 3 bases from V and 4 from J, leaving 12 bases between them. The CDR3 extends over 15 amino acids. Germline CDR1 SEHNR, CDR2 FQNEAQ (reference sequence). The CDR3 loop is CASSFPRGFTGELFF. CDR3 bases: TGTGCCAGCAGCTTCCCCCGGGGGTTCACCGGGGAGCTGTTTTTT.

The V and J genes are TRBV7-6 and TRBJ2-1; the match to TRBD1 covers 7 bases. The CDR3 is made up of 13 amino acids. The ends lost 5 bases at V and 7 bases at J; junction bases unmatched: 5. Germline lookup yields CDR1 SGHVS and CDR2 FNYEAQ. As DNA, the CDR3 is TGTGCCAGCAGCATCACCAGGGGGAATGAGCAGTTCTTC. Encoded protein: CASSITRGNEQFF. The whole variable domain, remainder taken from reference TRBV7-6 and TRBJ2-1, is GAGVSQSPRYKVTKRGQDVALRCDPISGHVSLYWYRQALGQGPEFLTYFNYEAQQDKSGLPNDRFSAERPEGSISTLTIQRTEQRDSAMYRCASSITRGNEQFFGPGTRLTVL.

This clone appeared a few times. The CDR3 is CASSAGTDYGYTF. The CDR3 DNA is TGTGCCAGCAGTGCCGGGACAGACTATGGCTACACCTTC. This chain uses TRBV2 with TRBJ1-2; 7 positions agree with TRBD1. With V trimmed by 4 bases and J by 3 bases, 2 bases remained unmatched. This CDR3 is built from 13 residues. In germline, CDR1 is SNHLY, CDR2 FYNNEI.

The chain recombines TRBV6-2 or TRBV6-3 with TRBJ2-6; D not resolved. The CDR3 consists of 16 residues. Looked up from germline, CDR1 is MNHEY and CDR2 is SVGEGT. Trimming shortened V by 4 bases and J by 2 bases, and 12 bases separated the two germline ends. CDR3 residues: CASSLSLFPGANVLTF. CDR3 in DNA: TGTGCCAGCAGTTTGTCCCTATTCCCTGGGGCCAACGTCCTGACTTTC.

The chain recombines TRBV6-5 with TRBJ1-5, with 11 bases that match TRBD1. Germline V lookup: CDR1 MNHEY, CDR2 SVGAGI. The J segment lost 5 bases and the V segment lost 4 bases, leaving 4 bases of the junction unmatched. CDR3 length: 15 amino acids. CDR3: CASSSGTGGYQPQHF. As DNA, the CDR3 is TGTGCCAGCAGTTCAGGGACAGGGGGTTATCAGCCCCAGCATTTT.

This sequence joins TRBV30 and TRBJ2-7, with TRBD2 as a possible D gene (6 bases). V was cut by 2 bases and J by 2 bases, with 10 bases left in between. This CDR3 contains 13 residues. CDR1 is GTSNPN and CDR2 is SVGIG in the germline V gene (reference sequence). CDR3 coding DNA: TGTGCCTGGAGTCGAACGGGAGCCTACGAGCAGTACTTC. Translated: CAWSRTGAYEQYF.

This clone was picked up one time. The chain employs TRBV19 and TRBJ1-1; D unclear. Trimming pared 6 bases from V and 3 bases from J, leaving 14 bases between. In germline, CDR1 is LNHDA, CDR2 SQIVND (reference sequence). This CDR3 contains 14 residues. The CDR3 is CASSPGGLYTEAFF. The DNA of the CDR3 is TGTGCCAGTAGCCCGGGAGGACTGTACACTGAAGCTTTCTTT.